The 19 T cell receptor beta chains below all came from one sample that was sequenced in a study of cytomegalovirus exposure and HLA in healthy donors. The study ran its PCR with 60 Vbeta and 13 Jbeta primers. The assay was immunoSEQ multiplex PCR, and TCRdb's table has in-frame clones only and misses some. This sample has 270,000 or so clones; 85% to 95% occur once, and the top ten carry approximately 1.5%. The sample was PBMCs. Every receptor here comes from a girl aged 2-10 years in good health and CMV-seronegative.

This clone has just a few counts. The CDR3 DNA sequence: TGTGCCAGCGGAGATGGGGACAGTAGTACTGGCAATCAGCCCCAGCATTTT. Its translation: CASGDGDSSTGNQPQHF. This rearrangement joins TRBV2 to TRBJ1-5, with TRBD1 identical over 7 bases. In germline, CDR1 is SNHLY, CDR2 FYNNEI. V was clipped by 8 bases and J by 2 bases; unmatched bases: 15. This CDR3 spans 17 amino acids.

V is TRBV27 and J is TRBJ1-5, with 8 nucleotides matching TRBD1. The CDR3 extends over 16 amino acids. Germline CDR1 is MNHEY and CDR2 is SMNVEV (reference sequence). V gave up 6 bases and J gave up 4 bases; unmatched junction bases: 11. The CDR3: CASSSGQGVENQPQHF. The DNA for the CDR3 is TGTGCCAGCAGCTCCGGACAGGGCGTGGAGAATCAGCCCCAGCATTTT.

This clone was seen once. CDR3 DNA sequence: TGTGCCAGCAGTTACTCGCCGACAGGCAACACCATATATTTT. It specifies CASSYSPTGNTIYF. The J gene is TRBJ1-3, the V gene TRBV6-6, with a tentative D call TRBD1 (6 bases). Germline V gene data show CDR1 as MNHNY and CDR2 as SVGAGI (reference sequence). The CDR3 consists of 14 residues. Trimming cost V 0 bases and J 7 bases, with 10 bases left between them.

DNA for the CDR3: TGTGCCAGCAGTTACCGGGGCAGGGGTCCTCAGCCCCAGCATTTT. It yields the protein CASSYRGRGPQPQHF. This sequence joins TRBV6-5 and TRBJ1-5; D might be TRBD1 (6 bases). V was clipped by 2 bases and J by 6 bases, with 14 bases between them. Looked up from germline, CDR1 is MNHEY and CDR2 is SVGAGI. The CDR3 has 15 residues.

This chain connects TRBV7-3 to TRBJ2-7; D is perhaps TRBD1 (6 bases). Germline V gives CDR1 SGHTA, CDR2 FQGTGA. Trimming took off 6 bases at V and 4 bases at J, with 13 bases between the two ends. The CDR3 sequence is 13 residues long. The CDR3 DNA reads TGTGCCAGCAGGTCCGGGGACACTTACGAGCAGTACTTC. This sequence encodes CASRSGDTYEQYF.

CDR3 bases: TGTGCCAGCAGCGGACAGGGCCAGACCTACGAGCAGTACTTC. Protein sequence: CASSGQGQTYEQYF. The gene calls are TRBV9 and TRBJ2-7; 7 positions agree with TRBD1. Germline V CDR1 and CDR2: SGDLS, YYNGEE. V shed 3 bases and J 2 bases; nucleotides not matched to a gene: 5. The CDR3 sequence is 14 residues long.

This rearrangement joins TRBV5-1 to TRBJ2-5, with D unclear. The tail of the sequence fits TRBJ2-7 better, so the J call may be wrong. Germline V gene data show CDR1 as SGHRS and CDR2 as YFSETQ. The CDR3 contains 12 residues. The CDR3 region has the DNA TGCGCCAGCGCATCTCAACCCTACGAGCAGTACTTC. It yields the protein CASASQPYEQYF.

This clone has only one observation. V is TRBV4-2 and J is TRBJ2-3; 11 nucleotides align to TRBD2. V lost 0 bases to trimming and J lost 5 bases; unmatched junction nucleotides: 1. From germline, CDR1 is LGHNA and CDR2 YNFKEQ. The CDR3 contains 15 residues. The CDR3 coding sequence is TGTGCCAGCAGCCAAGAAGGACTAGCGGGAGATACGCAGTATTTT. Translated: CASSQEGLAGDTQYF.

CDR3 region: CASSEVLVARIAKNIQYF. The CDR3 coding sequence is TGTGCCAGCAGTGAAGTTTTGGTCGCCAGGATAGCCAAAAACATTCAGTACTTC. This chain connects TRBV6-1 to TRBJ2-4; no reliable D call. The germline gives CDR1 MNHNS, CDR2 SASEGT. The CDR3 is 18 residues long. V shed 1 base and J shed 0 bases, with 16 bases lying between them.

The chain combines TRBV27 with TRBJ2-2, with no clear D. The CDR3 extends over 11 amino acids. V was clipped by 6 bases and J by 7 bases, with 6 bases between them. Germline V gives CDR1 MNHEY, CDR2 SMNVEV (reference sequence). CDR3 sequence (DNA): TGTGCCAGCAGGTGGCTCGGGGAGCTGTTTTTT. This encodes CASRWLGELFF.

The CDR3 loop reads CASSVPEVADTQYF. The CDR3 DNA follows: TGTGCCAGCAGCGTACCCGAGGTGGCAGATACGCAGTATTTT. The chain couples TRBV9 to TRBJ2-3; D gene ambiguous. This CDR3 comprises 14 residues. Germline V CDR1 and CDR2: SGDLS, YYNGEE. Deletions cut 1 base from V and 4 bases from J, with 10 bases between.

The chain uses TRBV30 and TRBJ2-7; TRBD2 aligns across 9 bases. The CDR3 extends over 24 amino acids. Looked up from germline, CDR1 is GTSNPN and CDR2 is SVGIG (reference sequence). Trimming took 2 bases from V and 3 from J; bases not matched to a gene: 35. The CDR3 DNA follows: TGTGCCTGGAGTCGTTTAGGGGGCCGGACTGAGAAGGGCGGGGGGGCCAGGCCCTACTACGAGCAGTACTTC. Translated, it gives CAWSRLGGRTEKGGGARPYYEQYF.

For the CDR3, the DNA is TGTGCCTGGAGTGTACGATTCTCCGAGGCGAACACTGAAGCTTTCTTT. It specifies CAWSVRFSEANTEAFF. The chain employs TRBV30 and TRBJ1-1; D is unclear. V gave up 0 bases and J gave up 1 base, with 15 bases separating them. The CDR3 covers 16 residues. From germline, CDR1 is GTSNPN and CDR2 SVGIG (reference sequence).

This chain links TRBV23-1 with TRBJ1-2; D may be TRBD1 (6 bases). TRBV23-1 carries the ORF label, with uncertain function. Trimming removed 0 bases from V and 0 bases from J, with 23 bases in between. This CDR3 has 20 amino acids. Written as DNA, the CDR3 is TGCGCCAGCAGTCAATCCAGGGGACTAAGGACAGAACCTTCTAACTATGGCTACACCTTC. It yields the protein CASSQSRGLRTEPSNYGYTF.

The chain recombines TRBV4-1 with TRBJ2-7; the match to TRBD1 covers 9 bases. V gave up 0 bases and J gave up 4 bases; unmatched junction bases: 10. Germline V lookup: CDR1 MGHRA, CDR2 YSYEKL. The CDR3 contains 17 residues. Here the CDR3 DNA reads TGCGCCAGCAGCCAAGAGGGGAAGGGGGACAGGGTTTACGAGCAGTACTTC. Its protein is CASSQEGKGDRVYEQYF.

This CDR3 is CSAQGGDEQFF. CDR3 nucleotides: TGCAGTGCCCAGGGTGGGGATGAGCAGTTCTTC. The V call is TRBV20-1, the J call TRBJ2-1; possibly TRBD1 for D (5 bases). Per the germline V gene, CDR1 is DFQATT and CDR2 is SNEGSKA (reference sequence). The V end was cut by 6 bases, the J end by 8 bases, with 11 bases between. The CDR3 is 11 amino acids.

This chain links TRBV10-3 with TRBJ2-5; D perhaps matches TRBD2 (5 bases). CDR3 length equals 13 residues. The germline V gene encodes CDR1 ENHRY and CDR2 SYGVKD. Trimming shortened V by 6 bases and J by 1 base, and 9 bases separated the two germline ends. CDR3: CAISGGFQETQYF. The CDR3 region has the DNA TGTGCCATCAGCGGAGGATTCCAAGAGACCCAGTACTTC.

CDR3 protein: CASSSRQSEAFF. Written as DNA, the CDR3 is TGTGCCAGCAGCTCAAGACAGAGTGAAGCTTTCTTT. This chain uses TRBV5-6 with TRBJ1-1, with TRBD1 as a possible D gene (5 bases). The length of the CDR3 is 12 residues. V was shortened by 3 bases and J by 7 bases, with 10 bases between the two germline ends. Germline CDR1 SGHDT, CDR2 YYEEEE. Based on the CDR3 plus reference TRBV5-6 and TRBJ1-1, the full variable domain is DAGVTQSPTHLIKTRGQQVTLRCSPKSGHDTVSWYQQALGQGPQFIFQYYEEEERQRGNFPDRFSGHQFPNYSSELNVNALLLGDSALYLCASSSRQSEAFFGQGTRLTVV.

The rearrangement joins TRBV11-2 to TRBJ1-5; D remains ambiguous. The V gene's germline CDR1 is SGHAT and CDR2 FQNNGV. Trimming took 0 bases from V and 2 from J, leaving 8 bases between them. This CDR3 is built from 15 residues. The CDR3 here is CASSLEAGGNQPQHF. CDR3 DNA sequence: TGTGCCAGCAGCTTAGAGGCCGGGGGCAATCAGCCCCAGCATTTT.